The 25 T cell receptor beta chains below come from one sample, sequenced in a study of monozygotic twins with inflammatory bowel disease. Using the 5' RACE reads, TCRdb records one entry per CDR3 protein without DNA. The sample totals under 150,000 distinct CDR3 sequences; its top ten clones hold approximately 2.5%. Sequenced material: blood. These receptors all come from a human donor with ulcerative colitis or Crohn's disease, or a healthy co-twin of an affected twin (not recorded which).

This chain joins TRBV12-3 or TRBV12-4 and TRBJ2-1; the TRBD2 assignment by TCRdb is unverifiable without DNA. The CDR3 sequence is 14 residues long. CDR3: CASSRLALRNEQFF.

This CDR3 reads CASSLVLGRPSTDTQYF. The chain employs TRBV7-8 and TRBJ2-3. The CDR3 covers 17 residues. Germline V lookup: CDR1 SGHVS, CDR2 FQNEAQ.

The gene calls are TRBV7-2 and TRBJ2-6; TCRdb returns TRBD1, unconfirmable since there is no DNA. Germline V lookup: CDR1 SGHTA, CDR2 FQGNSA. The CDR3 spans 15 residues. The CDR3 loop is CASSPGHHGANVLTF.

The gene calls are TRBV15 and TRBJ2-1; TCRdb's assignment of TRBD1 cannot be checked, as there is no DNA. Germline assignment: CDR1 LNHNV and CDR2 YYDKDF (reference sequence). The CDR3 spans 18 residues. CDR3 in amino acids: CATSRDSVQGRYLDEQFF.

CDR3 amino acids: CSAKGFGDRDRGGMTGFYNEQFF. The chain joins TRBV20-1 to TRBJ2-1; TCRdb indicates TRBD1, and absent DNA this call remains unverified. Germline V lookup: CDR1 DFQATT, CDR2 SNEGSKA (reference sequence). This CDR3 comprises 23 residues.

The chain links TRBV20-1 to TRBJ2-1; the D call of TRBD2 rests on TCRdb alone, since no DNA is present to check it. The CDR3 runs to 16 residues. Germline V gene sequence: CDR1 DFQATT, CDR2 SNEGSKA (reference sequence). The CDR3 protein is CSARDRARLTNNEQFF.

CDR3: CASSLGIEQFF. The chain combines TRBV11-3 with TRBJ2-1. This CDR3 has 11 amino acids. Germline V gene lookup returns CDR1 SGHNT and CDR2 YENEEA. Full variable domain (remainder filled in from reference TRBV11-3 and TRBJ2-1): EAGVVQSPRYKIIEKKQPVAFWCNPISGHNTLYWYLQNLGQGPELLIRYENEEAVDDSQLPKDRFSAERLKGVDSTLKIQPAELGDSAVYLCASSLGIEQFFGPGTRLTVL.

The chain employs TRBV5-1 and TRBJ2-5; TCRdb's D gene call, TRBD2, goes unchecked for lack of DNA. CDR1 and CDR2 (germline): SGHRS, YFSETQ. The CDR3 covers 18 residues. CDR3 loop: CASSLVSGTSGYQETQYF.

The rearrangement links TRBV7-2 to TRBJ1-6; no DNA is available, so the TRBD1 call from TCRdb remains unchecked. The CDR3 has 14 residues. CDR1 and CDR2 from the germline V gene are SGHTA and FQGNSA. CDR3 residues: CASTGGPTNRPLHF.

This rearrangement joins TRBV5-1 to TRBJ2-2; no DNA is available, so the TRBD1 call from TCRdb remains unchecked. The CDR3 extends over 15 amino acids. Germline V gene sequence: CDR1 SGHRS, CDR2 YFSETQ. CDR3 loop: CASSPPDRGYGELFF.

The CDR3 here is CASSQRSSAVRETQYF. The rearrangement links TRBV4-1 to TRBJ2-5; the D call of TRBD2 rests on TCRdb alone, since no DNA is present to check it. The CDR3 runs 16 residues. The germline CDR1 and CDR2 sequences are MGHRA and YSYEKL.

The V and J genes are TRBV29-1 and TRBJ2-7. CDR3 size: 13 residues. Germline V CDR1 and CDR2: SQVTM, ANQGSEA. The CDR3 sequence: CSVETGMERAQYF.

J is TRBJ2-7 and V is TRBV20-1; TCRdb returns TRBD1, unconfirmable since there is no DNA. From germline, CDR1 is DFQATT and CDR2 SNEGSKA (reference sequence). The CDR3 runs to 14 residues. The CDR3 reads CSADQGTGVYEQYF.

The V and J genes are TRBV20-1 and TRBJ2-7; no DNA is available, so the TRBD2 call from TCRdb remains unchecked. The CDR3 is 17 residues long. Per the germline V gene, CDR1 is DFQATT and CDR2 is SNEGSKA (reference sequence). The CDR3 sequence: CSARAGLAGVNSYEQYF.

This chain joins TRBV5-1 and TRBJ1-1; there is no DNA to check the TCRdb D call of TRBD1. The CDR3 is made up of 15 amino acids. The germline gives CDR1 SGHRS, CDR2 YFSETQ. The CDR3 sequence is CASRRGQAMNTEAFF.

The V call is TRBV23-1, the J call TRBJ2-4; there is no DNA to check the TCRdb D call of TRBD1. TRBV23-1 is noted as an ORF with a role that remains uncertain. CDR3 size: 17 residues. The CDR3: CASSRPGFGTGLDIQYF.

This sequence joins TRBV7-6 and TRBJ2-7. The germline V gene encodes CDR1 SGHVS and CDR2 FNYEAQ. The CDR3 runs 14 residues. CDR3 residues: CASSFGEVGYEQYF.

The V call is TRBV29-1, the J call TRBJ2-3; as DNA is missing, the TRBD2 call by TCRdb cannot be tested. CDR1 and CDR2 from the germline V gene are SQVTM and ANQGSEA. There are 15 residues in the CDR3. The CDR3: CSVFLLAGSRDTQYF.

This chain uses TRBV15 with TRBJ2-7; lacking DNA, the TRBD1 call made by TCRdb goes unchecked. Per germline, CDR1 LNHNV and CDR2 YYDKDF (reference sequence). The CDR3 runs to 14 residues. The CDR3 reads CATSNRQAFNEQYF.

This CDR3 is CSARPRGLGTGELFF. The chain links TRBV20-1 to TRBJ2-2; TCRdb's D gene call, TRBD1, goes unchecked for lack of DNA. This CDR3 contains 15 residues. Looked up from germline, CDR1 is DFQATT and CDR2 is SNEGSKA (reference sequence).

This CDR3 is CSARTGGRSTGTQYF. J is TRBJ2-3 and V is TRBV20-1; TCRdb designates TRBD1, a call that cannot be tested without DNA. Germline V gene data show CDR1 as DFQATT and CDR2 as SNEGSKA (reference sequence). The CDR3 has 15 amino acids.

The chain combines TRBV12-3 or TRBV12-4 with TRBJ2-2; TCRdb reports TRBD1, a call that lacks DNA to check it against. This CDR3 has 12 amino acids. CDR3 residues: CASTPTGGKLFF.

The chain employs TRBV7-2 and TRBJ2-7. The CDR3 runs to 14 residues. The germline CDR1 and CDR2 sequences are SGHTA and FQGNSA. Here the CDR3 reads CASSLTSGAYEQYF.

The rearrangement links TRBV7-8 to TRBJ1-5; with no DNA, the TCRdb D assignment of TRBD1 cannot be verified. CDR3 length: 16 residues. CDR1 is SGHVS, CDR2 FQNEAQ, per germline. The CDR3 loop is CASSPLDMAPNQPQHF.

The chain combines TRBV3-1 with TRBJ1-2; TCRdb selects TRBD1, and the lack of DNA leaves this call unchecked. The V gene's germline CDR1 is LGHDT and CDR2 YNNKEL (reference sequence). The CDR3 runs to 15 residues. The CDR3 loop is CASSQDRGIFNGYTF.